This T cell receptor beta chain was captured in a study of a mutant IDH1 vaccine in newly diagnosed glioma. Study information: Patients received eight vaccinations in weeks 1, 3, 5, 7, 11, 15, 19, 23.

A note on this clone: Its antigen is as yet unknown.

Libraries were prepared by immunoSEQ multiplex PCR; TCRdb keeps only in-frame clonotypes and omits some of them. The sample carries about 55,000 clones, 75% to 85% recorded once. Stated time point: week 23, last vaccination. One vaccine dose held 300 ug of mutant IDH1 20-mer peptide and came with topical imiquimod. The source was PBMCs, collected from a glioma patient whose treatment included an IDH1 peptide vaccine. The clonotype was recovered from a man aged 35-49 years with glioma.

CDR3 sequence: CSVVVYSGANVLTF. The CDR3, as DNA: TGCAGCGTTGTAGTTTACTCTGGGGCCAACGTCCTGACTTTC. The rearrangement uses TRBV29-1 and TRBJ2-6; D gene uncertain. Trimming took off 4 bases at V and 0 bases at J, with 7 bases between the two ends. The CDR3 runs 14 residues. CDR1 is SQVTM, CDR2 ANQGSEA, per germline.